A single count supports the clone carrying this T cell receptor beta chain. The antigen remains unidentified. The CDR3 is made up of 11 amino acids. The germline V and J ends were trimmed by 3 bases and 7 bases, with 9 bases remaining between them. Germline lookup yields CDR1 SQVTM and CDR2 ANQGSEA. This sample is part of a study of CD8+CD57+ T cells in acquired aplastic anemia. Across the study: Sorted CD4+ and CD8+ cells gave an average of roughly 3.3 ug of DNA.

Study results and limitations: Patients versus controls showed no significant CD8+ Simpson's diversity difference.

For CDR3 and TCR beta VDJ profiling, genomic DNA was the template used. Via MiXCR, TCRdb re-called the reads, giving one row per CDR3 protein. The repertoire holds more than 150,000 distinct CDR3 sequences, with around 65% as singletons. The specimen sequenced was sorted CD4+, CD8+, or CD8+CD57+ T cells (not recorded which) from PBMCs. V is TRBV29-1 and J is TRBJ1-1; D is unresolved. The receptor was derived from a human donor with severe aplastic anemia or a healthy control (not recorded which). The CDR3: CSVETGFEAFF. The CDR3, as DNA: TGCAGCGTTGAGACGGGGTTTGAAGCTTTCTTT.